The 21 T cell receptor beta chains in this list originate from one sample, sequenced in a study of lymphopenia after photon versus proton radiotherapy. The data were produced by immunoSEQ multiplex PCR, yet TCRdb's version contains in-frame clones alone and is incomplete. This table holds 60,000 or so clones, roughly nine tenths found once. This specimen was peripheral blood, taken from a patient treated with proton-based radiotherapy. The receptors here all came from an elderly man with esophageal cancer.

This clone was observed at least ten times. The chain carries TRBV29-1 and TRBJ1-2; D unclear. From germline, CDR1 is SQVTM and CDR2 ANQGSEA. Trimming shortened V by 6 bases and J by 1 base, and 9 bases separated the two germline ends. This CDR3 comprises 12 residues. The CDR3 DNA reads TGCAGCGTGATCTACCTTAACTATGGCTACACCTTC. Residues: CSVIYLNYGYTF.

The genes are TRBV5-4 and TRBJ2-7; TRBD2 matches 13 bases. Germline lookup yields CDR1 SGHNT and CDR2 YYREEE (reference sequence). V lost 4 bases and J lost 3; bases outside the gene matches: 4. CDR3 length: 15 amino acids. The CDR3 DNA sequence: TGTGCCAGCAGCCGAGGACTAGCGGGGGACTACGAGCAGTACTTC. Translated, it gives CASSRGLAGDYEQYF. The full variable domain, in which reference TRBV5-4 and TRBJ2-7 provide the parts outside the CDR3, is ETGVTQSPTHLIKTRGQQVTLRCSSQSGHNTVSWYQQALGQGPQFIFQYYREEENGRGNFPPRFSGLQFPNYSSELNVNALELDDSALYLCASSRGLAGDYEQYFGPGTRLTVT.

The chain carries TRBV27 and TRBJ2-3; no firm D call. The CDR3 consists of 16 residues. Deletions cut 0 bases from V and 8 bases from J, with 18 bases between. From germline, CDR1 is MNHEY and CDR2 SMNVEV (reference sequence). The CDR3, as DNA: TGTGCCAGCAGTTTATCGTCCTATGGCGAGTCCGTTACGCAGTATTTT. Amino acid sequence: CASSLSSYGESVTQYF.

The genes are TRBV5-4 and TRBJ1-5; no firm D call. Germline assignment: CDR1 SGHNT and CDR2 YYREEE (reference sequence). Trimming took 0 bases from V and 7 from J, leaving 5 bases between them. The CDR3 covers 12 residues. CDR3 in amino acids: CASSLAGQPQHF. CDR3 nucleotide sequence: TGTGCCAGCAGCTTGGCCGGGCAGCCCCAGCATTTT.

The gene calls are TRBV9 and TRBJ2-5; TRBD1 aligns across 9 bases. Per germline, CDR1 SGDLS and CDR2 YYNGEE. This CDR3 is 13 amino acids long. Trimming removed 5 bases from V and 9 bases from J; junction bases left unmatched: 8. The CDR3 region is CASSAGTGSSQYF. As DNA, the CDR3 is TGTGCCAGCAGTGCGGGGACAGGGAGTTCCCAGTACTTC.

The chain carries TRBV23-1 and TRBJ1-2, with a weak D call TRBD1 (5 bases). TRBV23-1 is identified as an open reading frame with a role that is uncertain. This CDR3 has 17 amino acids. With 0 bases removed from V and 3 bases from J, the gap between germline ends came to 17 bases. CDR3: CASSQSARPRAYYGYTF. CDR3 nucleotides: TGCGCCAGCAGTCAATCGGCGAGGCCCAGGGCCTACTATGGCTACACCTTC.

CDR3 sequence reads: CASSLAAASSYNSPLHF. The CDR3 DNA reads as TGCGCCAGCAGCTTGGCGGCAGCGAGCTCCTATAATTCACCCCTCCACTTT. The V call is TRBV5-1, the J call TRBJ1-6; D is unclear. CDR1 and CDR2 (germline): SGHRS, YFSETQ. V was clipped by 0 bases and J by 0 bases, with 10 bases between them. The CDR3 covers 17 residues.

The chain links TRBV5-1 to TRBJ2-5; 7 positions agree with TRBD2. From germline, CDR1 is SGHRS and CDR2 YFSETQ. CDR3 length: 12 residues. Trimming removed 4 bases from V and 7 bases from J; junction bases left unmatched: 4. The CDR3: CASSPGGLTQYF. CDR3 bases: TGCGCCAGCAGCCCGGGGGGTTTGACCCAGTACTTC.

This chain connects TRBV25-1 to TRBJ1-2, with D tentatively TRBD1 (6 bases). Germline V gene data show CDR1 as MGHDK and CDR2 as SYGVNS. There are 13 residues in the CDR3. V shed 6 bases and J shed 4 bases, with 12 bases lying between them. CDR3 nucleotides: TGTGCCAGCAGCACAGGGTCTGCCTATGGCTACACCTTC. It encodes CASSTGSAYGYTF.

V is TRBV29-1 and J is TRBJ2-3; 8 bases line up with TRBD2. The CDR3 totals 14 residues. The V segment lost 4 bases and the J segment 4 bases; nucleotides outside the gene matches: 7. Germline V gene sequence: CDR1 SQVTM, CDR2 ANQGSEA. The CDR3 DNA reads as TGCAGCGTTGCTAGTAGCGGGGTCGCAGATACGCAGTATTTT. Translating it yields CSVASSGVADTQYF.

The chain is built from TRBV9 and TRBJ2-5; tentatively, D is TRBD1 (6 bases). With 3 bases removed from V and 1 base from J, the gap between germline ends came to 13 bases. The CDR3 loop spans 15 amino acids. Germline V lookup: CDR1 SGDLS, CDR2 YYNGEE. The CDR3 DNA sequence: TGTGCCAGCAGCGGCTCCGGACAGTCCCAAGAGACCCAGTACTTC. Translated, it gives CASSGSGQSQETQYF.

V and J are TRBV12-5 and TRBJ2-7; 11 positions match TRBD2. The CDR3 has 16 residues. J lost 2 bases, V lost 3 bases, and 6 bases had no gene match. In germline, CDR1 is LGHNT, CDR2 FRNRAP. The CDR3 here is CASGLLTSGGTYEQYF. The CDR3 DNA is TGTGCTAGTGGTTTACTAACTAGCGGGGGAACCTACGAGCAGTACTTC.

J is TRBJ1-5 and V is TRBV18; 9 bases line up with TRBD1. The CDR3 has 13 amino acids. V shed 8 bases and J 5 bases; nucleotides not matched to a gene: 4. Germline V gene data show CDR1 as KGHSH and CDR2 as LQKENI. The DNA for the CDR3 is TGTGCCAGCACGACAGGGGGGGATCAGCCCCAGCATTTT. Its translation is CASTTGGDQPQHF.

V is TRBV5-1 and J is TRBJ1-1, with TRBD1 matching over 8 bases. Germline V lookup: CDR1 SGHRS, CDR2 YFSETQ. The CDR3 runs to 15 residues. Trimming cost V 4 bases and J 3 bases; bases outside gene matches: 8. This CDR3 reads CASSARQGRDTEAFF. The CDR3 nucleotides read TGCGCCAGCAGCGCCAGACAGGGGAGAGACACTGAAGCTTTCTTT.

This chain uses TRBV7-2 with TRBJ2-7; tentative D call: TRBD1 (5 bases). Germline lookup yields CDR1 SGHTA and CDR2 FQGNSA. V was pared by 2 bases and J by 1 base, with 21 bases between. The CDR3 contains 18 residues. The CDR3: CASSLYKHWAGPSYEQYF. The DNA of the CDR3 is TGTGCCAGCAGCTTATATAAACATTGGGCAGGGCCATCCTACGAGCAGTACTTC.

The chain carries TRBV14 and TRBJ2-7; perhaps TRBD1 as D (5 bases). The CDR3 contains 14 residues. Looked up from germline, CDR1 is SGHDN and CDR2 is FVKESK. The ends were cut back, 4 bases at V and 3 bases at J, with 13 bases in the middle. Here the CDR3 DNA reads TGTGCCAGCAGCCGGACCCTAGGGGACTACGAGCAGTACTTC. The encoded protein is CASSRTLGDYEQYF.

The chain employs TRBV5-4 and TRBJ2-2; D unclear. V shed 6 bases and J shed 3 bases, with 9 bases lying between them. Germline values: CDR1 SGHNT, CDR2 YYREEE (reference sequence). The CDR3 extends over 13 amino acids. CDR3 nucleotide sequence: TGTGCCAGCACCCACCCGGACACCGGGGAGCTGTTTTTT. It codes for CASTHPDTGELFF.

The rearrangement joins TRBV6-6 to TRBJ1-2; no firm D call. The CDR3 loop spans 13 amino acids. Germline lookup yields CDR1 MNHNY and CDR2 SVGAGI (reference sequence). Trimming shortened V by 0 bases and J by 1 base, and 3 bases separated the two germline ends. In DNA form, the CDR3 reads TGTGCCAGCAGTTACTCGAGTAACTATGGCTACACCTTC. The encoded protein is CASSYSSNYGYTF.

The chain carries TRBV7-2 and TRBJ1-2; D uncertain. V gave up 3 bases and J gave up 5 bases, with 13 bases separating them. The CDR3 runs to 14 residues. Germline lookup yields CDR1 SGHTA and CDR2 FQGNSA. CDR3 residues: CASSFRAESYGYTF. The CDR3 bases are TGTGCCAGCAGCTTTAGAGCAGAAAGTTATGGCTACACCTTC.

The chain joins TRBV7-2 to TRBJ2-1; D perhaps matches TRBD2 (6 bases). The V gene's germline CDR1 is SGHTA and CDR2 FQGNSA. The CDR3 totals 14 residues. Trimming cost V 2 bases and J 4 bases, with 9 bases left between them. The CDR3, as DNA: TGTGCCAGCAGCTTAAACGGGGGATACAATGAGCAGTTCTTC. Residues: CASSLNGGYNEQFF. The whole variable domain, remainder taken from reference TRBV7-2 and TRBJ2-1, is GAGVSQSPSNKVTEKGKDVELRCDPISGHTALYWYRQSLGQGLEFLIYFQGNSAPDKSGLPSDRFSAERTGGSVSTLTIQRTQQEDSAVYLCASSLNGGYNEQFFGPGTRLTVL.

V usage is TRBV7-6 and J usage is TRBJ1-1; tentative D call: TRBD1 (5 bases). The V and J ends lost 4 bases and 2 bases respectively, with 14 bases between them. This CDR3 is 15 amino acids long. The germline V gene has CDR1 SGHVS and CDR2 FNYEAQ. For the CDR3, the DNA is TGTGCCAGCAGCTCCCGTCCTAGGGGAAACACTGAAGCTTTCTTT. This gives the protein CASSSRPRGNTEAFF.